One sample yielded the 31 T cell receptor beta chains listed below, sequenced in a study of blood T cells in healthy people across ages (dated by TCRdb to about 2015). Libraries were prepared through 5' RACE. The sequencer was an Illumina HiSeq 2500. The second PCR ran for roughly 7 to 11 cycles and used a J-beta primer mix along with a sample-barcoded 5' primer. TCRdb ran its own pipeline on the public reads, namely fastp trimming at Q25 and MiXCR clone calling, and kept in-frame beta chains. For every CDR3 protein sequence, its rows merge into one entry that carries the most common genes and DNA. Across this sample there are around 620,000 distinct CDR3 sequences, with 27% seen only once. Roughly 18% of the sample is held by the ten biggest clonotypes. The specimen sequenced was blood. These receptors all come from a woman between 70 and 85 years old in good health.

This clonotype was recorded many times. The V call is TRBV7-8, the J call TRBJ1-1; D is possibly TRBD1 (6 bases). The CDR3 is 14 residues long. The V end was cut by 1 base, the J end by 4 bases, with 10 bases between. Germline V gene lookup returns CDR1 SGHVS and CDR2 FQNEAQ. The CDR3 DNA reads as TGTGCCAGCAGCTTAGGGGTAGGGGGCACTGAAGCTTTCTTT. This encodes CASSLGVGGTEAFF.

Only a few counts were recorded for this clonotype. This rearrangement joins TRBV25-1 to TRBJ1-4; D gene unclear. Germline-derived CDR1 and CDR2 are MGHDK and SYGVNS. Trimming removed 4 bases at V and 11 bases at J, with 11 bases between. The CDR3 loop spans 12 amino acids. The chain's CDR3 is CASSGHRWKLFF. CDR3 coding DNA: TGTGCCAGCAGTGGACACCGCTGGAAACTGTTTTTT. The full variable domain, in which reference TRBV25-1 and TRBJ1-4 provide the parts outside the CDR3, is EADIYQTPRYLVIGTGKKITLECSQTMGHDKMYWYQQDPGMELHLIHYSYGVNSTEKGDLSSESTVSRIRTEHFPLTLESARPSHTSQYLCASSGHRWKLFFGSGTQLSVL.

This clonotype was counted between two and nine times. The chain employs TRBV6-6 and TRBJ2-5; maybe TRBD2 (5 bases). The germline V gene has CDR1 MNHNY and CDR2 SVGAGI (reference sequence). The V and J ends lost 7 bases and 5 bases respectively, with 14 bases between them. The CDR3 contains 13 residues. DNA of the CDR3: TGTGCCAGCACCGACGGGGTGGCGGAGACCCAGTACTTC. It specifies CASTDGVAETQYF.

V and J are TRBV20-1 and TRBJ2-7; 10 positions match TRBD2. The length of the CDR3 is 14 residues. The V and J ends lost 6 bases and 3 bases, in that order; junction bases with no gene match: 8. Germline CDR1 DFQATT, CDR2 SNEGSKA (reference sequence). The CDR3, as DNA: TGCAGTGCCTTAGGACTAGCGGAAGACTACGAGCAGTACTTC. Translating gives CSALGLAEDYEQYF.

This clonotype has more than one count but fewer than ten. V usage is TRBV6-5 and J usage is TRBJ2-7; the D gene is possibly TRBD1 (6 bases). The CDR3 consists of 13 residues. Germline CDR1 is MNHEY and CDR2 is SVGAGI. Trimming left V 6 bases short and J 3 bases short, with 12 bases between. CDR3 sequence (DNA): TGTGCCAGCAGCCAGGGGTTATTCTACGAGCAGTACTTC. Translated, it gives CASSQGLFYEQYF.

The chain couples TRBV6-5 to TRBJ2-5; D is perhaps TRBD1 (6 bases). The last part of the DNA fits TRBJ2-7 better; the J call may be wrong. CDR1 and CDR2 (germline): MNHEY, SVGAGI. The CDR3 is 14 amino acids. The CDR3: CASSRDTQSYEQYF. As DNA, the CDR3 is TGTGCCAGCAGCAGGGACACGCAGTCCTACGAGCAGTACTTC.

This clonotype was seen a few times. This sequence joins TRBV3-1 and TRBJ2-7, with D possibly matching TRBD2 (6 bases). The CDR3 has 13 amino acids. Trimming stripped 4 bases from V and 7 bases from J, with 14 bases between. Germline CDR1 reads LGHDT; CDR2 reads YNNKEL (reference sequence). The CDR3 loop reads CASSLGTRVEQYF. In DNA form, the CDR3 reads TGTGCCAGCAGCCTCGGGACTCGCGTTGAGCAGTACTTC.

This chain uses TRBV7-2 with TRBJ2-5; 7 nucleotides align to TRBD2. V lost 7 bases, J lost 5 bases, and 10 bases stayed unmatched. The germline gives CDR1 SGHTA, CDR2 FQGNSA. The CDR3 consists of 14 residues. The CDR3 DNA is TGTGCCAGCATACCCTCTAGGGGAGGGGAGACCCAGTACTTC. The encoded protein is CASIPSRGGETQYF.

The chain uses TRBV7-8 and TRBJ1-5; the match to TRBD1 covers 8 bases. The CDR3 consists of 15 residues. Germline CDR1 is SGHVS and CDR2 is FQNEAQ. With 4 bases clipped from V and 1 base from J, the junction kept 3 bases outside the gene matches. The CDR3 here is CASSSRDRSNQPQHF. CDR3 bases: TGTGCCAGCAGCTCCCGGGACAGGAGCAATCAGCCCCAGCATTTT.

The chain carries TRBV6-1 and TRBJ2-5; D gene unclear. This CDR3 spans 15 amino acids. CDR1 MNHNS and CDR2 SASEGT come from the germline V gene. Trimming left V 6 bases short and J 2 bases short, with 16 bases between. CDR3 protein: CASREALGRQETQYF. The DNA of the CDR3 is TGTGCCAGCAGAGAGGCGCTTGGCCGGCAAGAGACCCAGTACTTC.

This clonotype turned up a few times. This chain uses TRBV6-5 with TRBJ2-5; 9 bases are shared with TRBD2. Germline lookup yields CDR1 MNHEY and CDR2 SVGAGI. The trim removed 5 bases at V and 4 bases at J, leaving 8 bases unmatched. The CDR3 is made up of 15 amino acids. The CDR3 region is CASSPGTSFVETQYF. CDR3 sequence (DNA): TGTGCCAGCAGTCCCGGGACTAGCTTCGTAGAGACCCAGTACTTC.

The chain has TRBV27 and TRBJ2-7, with TRBD1 matching 9 bases. The CDR3 runs to 14 residues. With V trimmed by 6 bases and J by 4 bases, 7 bases remained unmatched. Germline CDR1 is MNHEY and CDR2 is SMNVEV (reference sequence). This chain's CDR3 is CASRVTGGWYEQYF. For the CDR3, the DNA is TGTGCCAGCAGAGTTACAGGGGGCTGGTACGAGCAGTACTTC.

The rearrangement links TRBV7-8 to TRBJ1-2; tentatively, D is TRBD1 (6 bases). CDR1 is SGHVS, CDR2 FQNEAQ, per germline. V shed 5 bases and J shed 2 bases, with 15 bases lying between them. CDR3 size: 15 residues. The CDR3 bases are TGTGCCAGCAGCCAGGAACTACAGGGCAACTATGGCTACACCTTC. As protein: CASSQELQGNYGYTF.

The V and J genes are TRBV21-1 and TRBJ1-1; the table's TRBD1 call for D was not verified on the DNA. TRBV21-1 is a documented pseudogene. The CDR3 is 13 residues long. Here the CDR3 DNA reads TGCCTCCCGGACAGTCCATTGAACACTGAAGCTTTCTTT. Its translation: CLPDSPLNTEAFF.

The rearrangement joins TRBV29-1 to TRBJ2-7; 15 bases are shared with TRBD2. TRBJ2-5 explains the end of the DNA better; the J call may be wrong. CDR1 and CDR2 (germline): SQVTM, ANQGSEA. The CDR3 spans 17 residues. In nucleotides, the CDR3 is TGCAGCGTCATCCTCTGGACTAGCGGGGGGGCCAGGGAGACCCAGTACTTC. As protein: CSVILWTSGGARETQYF.

This chain connects TRBV7-3 to TRBJ1-5; possibly TRBD1 for D (6 bases). The CDR3 consists of 16 residues. The V and J ends lost 2 bases and 4 bases respectively, with 15 bases between them. CDR1 is SGHTA and CDR2 is FQGTGA in the germline V gene. CDR3 in amino acids: CASSLSTGQGNQPQHF. CDR3 DNA: TGTGCCAGCAGCTTATCCACCGGGCAGGGGAATCAGCCCCAGCATTTT.

This clonotype was detected a few times. The rearrangement joins TRBV7-2 to TRBJ1-2; TRBD1 agrees at 7 bases. This CDR3 has 15 amino acids. Germline V gene lookup returns CDR1 SGHTA and CDR2 FQGNSA. Germline trimming cut 3 bases from V and 1 base from J; bases unmatched to any gene: 5. The DNA of the CDR3 is TGTGCCAGCAGCTTTTCGACAGGGCTTAACTATGGCTACACCTTC. As protein: CASSFSTGLNYGYTF.

The chain recombines TRBV19 with TRBJ1-2; the D is unclear. Deletions cut 2 bases from V and 4 bases from J, with 14 bases between. This CDR3 spans 15 amino acids. Looked up from germline, CDR1 is LNHDA and CDR2 is SQIVND (reference sequence). The CDR3 DNA reads as TGTGCCAGTAGTATACGAACGAATGCTCTCTATGGCTACACCTTC. Protein: CASSIRTNALYGYTF. The full variable domain, in which reference TRBV19 and TRBJ1-2 provide the parts outside the CDR3, is DGGITQSPKYLFRKEGQNVTLSCEQNLNHDAMYWYRQDPGQGLRLIYYSQIVNDFQKGDIAEGYSVSREKKESFPLTVTSAQKNPTAFYLCASSIRTNALYGYTFGSGTRLTVV.

This clonotype has at least ten counts. The chain employs TRBV11-3 and TRBJ2-7; D remains unclear. CDR1 and CDR2 (germline): SGHNT, YENEEA. The V end lost 5 bases, the J end lost 3 bases, and 8 bases lay between the germline ends. This CDR3 region has 12 residues. This CDR3 reads CASSPSGYEQYF. The CDR3 bases are TGTGCCAGCAGCCCGTCTGGCTACGAGCAGTACTTC.

The V and J genes are TRBV28 and TRBJ2-7, with a tentative D call TRBD1 (6 bases). Trimming shortened V by 9 bases and J by 1 base, and 19 bases separated the two germline ends. Germline values: CDR1 MDHEN, CDR2 SYDVKM. The CDR3 is 15 residues long. The CDR3 DNA reads TGTGCCAGTTCCTTCAGGACAGAGAGGTCCTACGAGCAGTACTTC. Its protein is CASSFRTERSYEQYF. Looking up the rest from reference TRBV28 and TRBJ2-7 gives the full variable domain: DVKVTQSSRYLVKRTGEKVFLECVQDMDHENMFWYRQDPGLGLRLIYFSYDVKMKEKGDIPEGYSVSREKKERFSLILESASTNQTSMYLCASSFRTERSYEQYFGPGTRLTVT.

The chain links TRBV7-2 to TRBJ1-1; unclear D gene. This CDR3 contains 13 residues. Trimming left V 0 bases short and J 8 bases short, with 10 bases between. Germline CDR1 and CDR2: SGHTA and FQGNSA. The DNA for the CDR3 is TGTGCCAGCAGCTTAGCGGAGGGATCGGAAGCTTTCTTT. It yields the protein CASSLAEGSEAFF.

This clonotype was found a few times. The V gene is TRBV20-1, the J gene TRBJ1-6; D is ambiguous. The germline V gene has CDR1 DFQATT and CDR2 SNEGSKA (reference sequence). The CDR3 runs to 13 residues. The ends were cut back, 4 bases at V and 7 bases at J, with 11 bases in the middle. CDR3 residues: CSATGTINSPLHF. The CDR3 DNA follows: TGCAGTGCTACGGGCACGATAAATTCACCCCTCCACTTT.

V is TRBV12-5 and J is TRBJ1-2; D is possibly TRBD1 (6 bases). This CDR3 has 18 residues. CDR1 and CDR2 (germline): LGHNT, FRNRAP. V shed 3 bases and J shed 0 bases, with 20 bases lying between them. The CDR3 sequence is CASGFGGGRRITNYGYTF. In nucleotides, the CDR3 is TGTGCTAGTGGTTTTGGAGGGGGACGACGGATTACTAACTATGGCTACACCTTC.

This clonotype was seen only a few times. The chain combines TRBV7-2 with TRBJ2-1, with D possibly being TRBD2 (5 bases). TRBJ2-5 explains the end of the DNA better; the J call may be wrong. This CDR3 has 14 residues. In germline, CDR1 is SGHTA, CDR2 FQGNSA. CDR3 region: CASSLWAREETQYF. The CDR3 nucleotides read TGTGCCAGCAGCTTGTGGGCGAGGGAAGAGACCCAGTACTTC.

This chain joins TRBV29-1 and TRBJ2-3, with 12 bases lining up with TRBD2. V was pared by 2 bases and J by 11 bases, with 5 bases of the junction left unmatched. This CDR3 spans 13 amino acids. The germline gives CDR1 SQVTM, CDR2 ANQGSEA. The CDR3 here is CSVELAGGPGQYF. Written as DNA, the CDR3 is TGCAGCGTTGAACTAGCGGGGGGGCCCGGGCAGTATTTT.

The chain recombines TRBV9 with TRBJ2-3; 8 bases align to TRBD2. The CDR3 runs to 16 residues. The ends lost 4 bases at V and 5 bases at J; junction bases unmatched: 12. The germline V gene encodes CDR1 SGDLS and CDR2 YYNGEE. The CDR3 nucleotides read TGTGCCAGCAGCCCAGAGGCGGGGGGCCCTATAGATACGCAGTATTTT. Translated: CASSPEAGGPIDTQYF.

This chain uses TRBV24-1 with TRBJ2-5; maybe TRBD1 (6 bases). Trimming took off 2 bases at V and 3 bases at J, with 12 bases between the two ends. CDR3 length equals 15 residues. From germline, CDR1 is KGHDR and CDR2 SFDVKD. This CDR3 is CATSDSGDQKETQYF. DNA for the CDR3: TGTGCCACCAGTGATTCAGGGGATCAGAAAGAGACCCAGTACTTC.

The genes are TRBV29-1 and TRBJ2-5; no clear D. Looked up from germline, CDR1 is SQVTM and CDR2 is ANQGSEA. Trimming pared 1 base from V and 1 base from J, leaving 1 base between. The CDR3 is 11 amino acids. The CDR3 sequence: CSVEVQETQYF. For the CDR3, the DNA is TGCAGCGTTGAAGTCCAAGAGACCCAGTACTTC.

This rearrangement joins TRBV3-1 to TRBJ2-3; D unresolved. This CDR3 is 13 amino acids long. Germline V CDR1 and CDR2: LGHDT, YNNKEL (reference sequence). V shed 0 bases and J shed 5 bases, with 6 bases lying between them. The CDR3 DNA sequence: TGTGCCAGCAGCCAAGATATAAGAGATACGCAGTATTTT. Amino acid sequence: CASSQDIRDTQYF.

This clonotype was counted only a few times. V is TRBV5-6 and J is TRBJ2-5, with D possibly matching TRBD2 (5 bases). From germline, CDR1 is SGHDT and CDR2 YYEEEE. V was cut by 7 bases and J by 4 bases, with 11 bases left in between. This CDR3 comprises 12 residues. The CDR3 protein is CASGMGRETQYF. DNA of the CDR3: TGTGCCAGCGGAATGGGGAGAGAGACCCAGTACTTC.

This chain joins TRBV7-2 and TRBJ2-5; 8 bases are a match to TRBD1. V shed 2 bases, J shed 5 bases, and the junction held 7 bases outside the gene matches. Looked up from germline, CDR1 is SGHTA and CDR2 is FQGNSA. This CDR3 contains 15 residues. The CDR3 DNA sequence: TGTGCCAGCAGCTTACCGACAGGGGAGACTGAGACCCAGTACTTC. This translates into CASSLPTGETETQYF.